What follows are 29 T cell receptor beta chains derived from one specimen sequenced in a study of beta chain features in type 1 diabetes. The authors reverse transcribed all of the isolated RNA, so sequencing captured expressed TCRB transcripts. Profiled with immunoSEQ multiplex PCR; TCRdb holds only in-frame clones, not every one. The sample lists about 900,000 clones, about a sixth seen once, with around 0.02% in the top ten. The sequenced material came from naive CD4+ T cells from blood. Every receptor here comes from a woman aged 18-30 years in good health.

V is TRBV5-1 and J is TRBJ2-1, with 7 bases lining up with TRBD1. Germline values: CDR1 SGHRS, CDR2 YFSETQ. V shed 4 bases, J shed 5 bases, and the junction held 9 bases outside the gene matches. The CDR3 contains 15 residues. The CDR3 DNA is TGCGCCAGCAGCCCAACGGGACAGCGAAACAATGAGCAGTTCTTC. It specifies CASSPTGQRNNEQFF.

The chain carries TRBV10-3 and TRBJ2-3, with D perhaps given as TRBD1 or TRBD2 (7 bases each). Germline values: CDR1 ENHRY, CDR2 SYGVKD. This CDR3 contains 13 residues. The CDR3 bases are TGTGCATCAGGGGGGGAGAGCACAGATACGCAGTATTTT. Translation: CASGGESTDTQYF.

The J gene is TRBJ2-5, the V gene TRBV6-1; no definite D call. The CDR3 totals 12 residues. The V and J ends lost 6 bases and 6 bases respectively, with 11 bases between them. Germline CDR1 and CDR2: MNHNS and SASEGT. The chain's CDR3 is CASSLSAKTQYF. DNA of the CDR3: TGTGCCAGCAGCCTCTCGGCTAAGACCCAGTACTTC.

CDR3 DNA: TGTGCCAGCAGCTTGAGGACTAGCGGGAGCGCCGAGCAGTACTTC. It encodes CASSLRTSGSAEQYF. The V call is TRBV7-2, the J call TRBJ2-5; 13 bases line up with TRBD2. The tail of the sequence fits TRBJ2-7 better, so the J call may be wrong. The CDR3 covers 15 residues. The germline V gene encodes CDR1 SGHTA and CDR2 FQGNSA.

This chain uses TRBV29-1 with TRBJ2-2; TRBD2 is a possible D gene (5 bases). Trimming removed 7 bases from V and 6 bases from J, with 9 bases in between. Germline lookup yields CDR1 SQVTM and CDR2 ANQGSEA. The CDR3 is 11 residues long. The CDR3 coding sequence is TGCAGCGCGAGGGAAGCCGGGGAGCTGTTTTTT. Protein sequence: CSAREAGELFF.

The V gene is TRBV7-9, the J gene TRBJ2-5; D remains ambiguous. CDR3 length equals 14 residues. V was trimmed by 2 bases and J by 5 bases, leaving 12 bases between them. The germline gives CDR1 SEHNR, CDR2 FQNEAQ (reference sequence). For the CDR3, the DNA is TGTGCCAGCAGCTTAAGGTCTGATCTGGAGACCCAGTACTTC. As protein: CASSLRSDLETQYF.

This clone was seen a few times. The CDR3 spells CASRKGPRDAYEQYF. DNA of the CDR3: TGTGCCAGCAGGAAAGGGCCGAGGGACGCCTACGAGCAGTACTTC. The rearrangement joins TRBV7-8 to TRBJ2-7; D may be TRBD1 or TRBD2 (5 bases each). Germline V gives CDR1 SGHVS, CDR2 FQNEAQ. The CDR3 consists of 15 residues. Between the trimmed V and J ends, which lost 6 bases and 2 bases, there was a span of 17 bases.

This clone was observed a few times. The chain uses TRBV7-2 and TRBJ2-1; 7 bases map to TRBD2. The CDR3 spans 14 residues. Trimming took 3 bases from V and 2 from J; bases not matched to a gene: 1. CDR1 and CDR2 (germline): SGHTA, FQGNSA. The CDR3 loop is CASSLTSPYNEQFF. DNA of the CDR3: TGTGCCAGCAGCTTGACTAGCCCCTACAATGAGCAGTTCTTC. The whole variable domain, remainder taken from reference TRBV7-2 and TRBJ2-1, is GAGVSQSPSNKVTEKGKDVELRCDPISGHTALYWYRQSLGQGLEFLIYFQGNSAPDKSGLPSDRFSAERTGGSVSTLTIQRTQQEDSAVYLCASSLTSPYNEQFFGPGTRLTVL.

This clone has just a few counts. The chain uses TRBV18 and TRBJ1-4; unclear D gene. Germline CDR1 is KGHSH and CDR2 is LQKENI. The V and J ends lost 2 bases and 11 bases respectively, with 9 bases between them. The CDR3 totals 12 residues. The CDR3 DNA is TGTGCCAGCTCACCAGGTCGCGAGAAACTGTTTTTT. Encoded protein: CASSPGREKLFF. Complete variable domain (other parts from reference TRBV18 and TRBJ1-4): NAGVMQNPRHLVRRRGQEARLRCSPMKGHSHVYWYRQLPEEGLKFMVYLQKENIIDESGMPKERFSAEFPKEGPSILRIQQVVRGDSAAYFCASSPGREKLFFGSGTQLSVL.

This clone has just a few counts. This CDR3 is CASIHGGTSGEQYF. The CDR3 DNA follows: TGTGCCAGCATCCATGGAGGGACTAGCGGCGAGCAGTACTTC. The chain carries TRBV2 and TRBJ2-7, with TRBD2 matching 11 bases. CDR3 length: 14 residues. Germline V gene sequence: CDR1 SNHLY, CDR2 FYNNEI. Trimming took 7 bases from V and 6 from J; bases not matched to a gene: 8.

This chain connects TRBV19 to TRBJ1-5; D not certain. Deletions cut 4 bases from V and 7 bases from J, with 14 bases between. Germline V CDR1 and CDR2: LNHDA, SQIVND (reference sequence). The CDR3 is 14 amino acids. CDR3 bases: TGTGCCAGTAGTAGGTGGGCCTCGGGGCAGCCCCAGCATTTT. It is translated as CASSRWASGQPQHF.

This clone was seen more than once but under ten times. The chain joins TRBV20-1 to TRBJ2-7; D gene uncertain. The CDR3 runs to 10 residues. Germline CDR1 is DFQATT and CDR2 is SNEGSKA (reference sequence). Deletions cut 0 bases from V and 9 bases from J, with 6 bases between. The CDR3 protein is CSARDDRQYF. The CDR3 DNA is TGCAGTGCTAGAGACGATAGGCAGTACTTC.

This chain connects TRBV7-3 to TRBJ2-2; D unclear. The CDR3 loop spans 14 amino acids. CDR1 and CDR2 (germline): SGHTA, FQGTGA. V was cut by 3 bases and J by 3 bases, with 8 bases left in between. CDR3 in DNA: TGTGCCAGCAGCTTGTCGACCGACACCGGGGAGCTGTTTTTT. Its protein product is CASSLSTDTGELFF. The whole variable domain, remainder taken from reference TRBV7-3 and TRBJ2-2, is GAGVSQTPSNKVTEKGKYVELRCDPISGHTALYWYRQSLGQGPEFLIYFQGTGAADDSGLPNDRFFAVRPEGSVSTLKIQRTERGDSAVYLCASSLSTDTGELFFGEGSRLTVL.

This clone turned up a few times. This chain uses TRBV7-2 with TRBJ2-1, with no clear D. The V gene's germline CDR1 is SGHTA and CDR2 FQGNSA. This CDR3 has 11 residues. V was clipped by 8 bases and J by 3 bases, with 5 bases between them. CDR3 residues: CASLFYNEQFF. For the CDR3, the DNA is TGTGCCAGCTTATTCTACAATGAGCAGTTCTTC.

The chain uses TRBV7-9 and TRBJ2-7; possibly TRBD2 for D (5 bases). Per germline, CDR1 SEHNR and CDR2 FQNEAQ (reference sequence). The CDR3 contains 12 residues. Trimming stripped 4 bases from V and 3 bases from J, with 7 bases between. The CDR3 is CASSSGNYEQYF. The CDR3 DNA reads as TGTGCCAGCAGCTCGGGGAACTACGAGCAGTACTTC.

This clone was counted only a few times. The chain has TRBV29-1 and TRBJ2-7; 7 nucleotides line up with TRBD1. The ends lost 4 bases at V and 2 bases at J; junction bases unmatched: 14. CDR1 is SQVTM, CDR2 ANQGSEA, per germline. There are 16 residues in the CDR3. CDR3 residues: CSVAPRLGQLAYEQYF. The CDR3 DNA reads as TGCAGCGTTGCCCCTCGTCTGGGACAGTTAGCCTACGAGCAGTACTTC.

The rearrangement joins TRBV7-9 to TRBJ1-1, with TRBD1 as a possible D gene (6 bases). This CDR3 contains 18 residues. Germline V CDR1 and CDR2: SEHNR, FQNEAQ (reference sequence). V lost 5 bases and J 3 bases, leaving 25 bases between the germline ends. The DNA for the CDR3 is TGTGCCAGCAGCCCGGTGGGGGGCCTTTCTGTCTTGTACACTGAAGCTTTCTTT. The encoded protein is CASSPVGGLSVLYTEAFF. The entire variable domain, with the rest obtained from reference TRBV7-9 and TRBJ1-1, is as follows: DTGVSQNPRHKITKRGQNVTFRCDPISEHNRLYWYRQTLGQGPEFLTYFQNEAQLEKSRLLSDRFSAERPKGSFSTLEIQRTEQGDSAMYLCASSPVGGLSVLYTEAFFGQGTRLTVV.

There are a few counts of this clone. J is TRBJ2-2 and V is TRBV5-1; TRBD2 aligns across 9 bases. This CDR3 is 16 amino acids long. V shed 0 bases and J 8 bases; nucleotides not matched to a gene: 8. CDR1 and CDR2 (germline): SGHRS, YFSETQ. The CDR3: CASSLELAGTPGELFF. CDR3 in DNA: TGCGCCAGCAGCTTGGAACTAGCGGGTACACCGGGGGAGCTGTTTTTT.

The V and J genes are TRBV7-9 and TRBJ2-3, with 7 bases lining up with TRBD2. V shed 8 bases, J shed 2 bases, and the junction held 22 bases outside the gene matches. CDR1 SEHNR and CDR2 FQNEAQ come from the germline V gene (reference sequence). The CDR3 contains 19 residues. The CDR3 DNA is TGTGCCAGCTCCAATCTGGGGGGAAGCGGGAAGGAGGTCACAGATACGCAGTATTTT. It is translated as CASSNLGGSGKEVTDTQYF. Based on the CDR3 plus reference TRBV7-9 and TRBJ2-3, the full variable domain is DTGVSQNPRHKITKRGQNVTFRCDPISEHNRLYWYRQTLGQGPEFLTYFQNEAQLEKSRLLSDRFSAERPKGSFSTLEIQRTEQGDSAMYLCASSNLGGSGKEVTDTQYFGPGTRLTVL.

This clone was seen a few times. The CDR3 coding sequence is TGTGCCAGCAGTGCGATACGGGGGACAGGAGTGAGCAATCAGCCCCAGCATTTT. Translating it yields CASSAIRGTGVSNQPQHF. This rearrangement joins TRBV27 to TRBJ1-5, with 8 nucleotides matching TRBD1. The CDR3 sequence is 18 residues long. Per germline, CDR1 MNHEY and CDR2 SMNVEV (reference sequence). V lost 5 bases and J lost 1; bases outside the gene matches: 13.

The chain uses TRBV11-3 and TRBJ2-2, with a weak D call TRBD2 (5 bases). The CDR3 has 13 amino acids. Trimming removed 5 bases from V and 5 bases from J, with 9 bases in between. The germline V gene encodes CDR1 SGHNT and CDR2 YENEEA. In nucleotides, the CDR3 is TGTGCCAGCAGCCCGGGGTGGACCGGGGAGCTGTTTTTT. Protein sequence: CASSPGWTGELFF.

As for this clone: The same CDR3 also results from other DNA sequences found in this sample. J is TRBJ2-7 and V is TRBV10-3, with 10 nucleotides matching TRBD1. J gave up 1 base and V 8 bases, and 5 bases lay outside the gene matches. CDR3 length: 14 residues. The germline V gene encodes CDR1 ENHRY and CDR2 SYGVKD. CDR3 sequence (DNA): TGTGCCATCCGTCCGGGACAGGGGTCCTACGAGCAGTACTTC. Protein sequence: CAIRPGQGSYEQYF.

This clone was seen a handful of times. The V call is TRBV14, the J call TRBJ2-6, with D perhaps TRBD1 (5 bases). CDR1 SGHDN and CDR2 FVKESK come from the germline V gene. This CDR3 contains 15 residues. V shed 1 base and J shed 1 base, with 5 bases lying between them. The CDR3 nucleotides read TGTGCCAGCAGCCAAGGACAGTCTGGGGCCAACGTCCTGACTTTC. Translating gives CASSQGQSGANVLTF.

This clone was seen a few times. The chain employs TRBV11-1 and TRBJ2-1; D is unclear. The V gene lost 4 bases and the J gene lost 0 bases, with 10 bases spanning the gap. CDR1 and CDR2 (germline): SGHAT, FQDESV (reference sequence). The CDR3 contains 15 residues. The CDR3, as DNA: TGTGCCAGCAGCTCCGGTAGCCACTCCTACAATGAGCAGTTCTTC. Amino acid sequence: CASSSGSHSYNEQFF.

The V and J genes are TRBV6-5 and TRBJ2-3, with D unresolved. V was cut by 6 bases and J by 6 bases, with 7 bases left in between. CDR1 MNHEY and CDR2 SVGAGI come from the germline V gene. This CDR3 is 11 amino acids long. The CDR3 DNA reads TGTGCCAGCAGACGCCTTGATACGCAGTATTTT. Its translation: CASRRLDTQYF.

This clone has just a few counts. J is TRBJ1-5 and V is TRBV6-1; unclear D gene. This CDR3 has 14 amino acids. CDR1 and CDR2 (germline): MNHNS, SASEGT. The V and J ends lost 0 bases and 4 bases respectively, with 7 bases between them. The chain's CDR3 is CASSEASENQPQHF. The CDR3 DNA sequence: TGTGCCAGCAGTGAAGCGTCAGAAAATCAGCCCCAGCATTTT.

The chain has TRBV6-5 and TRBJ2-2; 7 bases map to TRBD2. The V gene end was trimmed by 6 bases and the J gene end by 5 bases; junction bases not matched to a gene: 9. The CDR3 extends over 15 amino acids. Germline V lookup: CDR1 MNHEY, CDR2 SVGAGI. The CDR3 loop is CASSPGGSGTGELFF. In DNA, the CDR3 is TGTGCCAGCAGCCCCGGGGGTAGCGGGACCGGGGAGCTGTTTTTT.

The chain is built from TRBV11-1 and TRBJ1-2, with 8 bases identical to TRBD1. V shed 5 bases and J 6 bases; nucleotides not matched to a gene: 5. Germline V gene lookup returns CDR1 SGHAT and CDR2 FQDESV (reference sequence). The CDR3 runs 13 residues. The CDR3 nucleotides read TGTGCCAGCAGCCTACCAGGGGGCGATGGCTACACCTTC. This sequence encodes CASSLPGGDGYTF.

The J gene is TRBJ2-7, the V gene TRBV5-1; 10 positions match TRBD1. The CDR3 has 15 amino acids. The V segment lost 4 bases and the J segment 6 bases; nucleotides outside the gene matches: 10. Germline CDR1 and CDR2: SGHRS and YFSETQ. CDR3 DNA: TGCGCCAGCAGCACCCGGCCGGGACAGGGGAGCGAGCAGTACTTC. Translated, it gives CASSTRPGQGSEQYF.